A single sample is the source of the 19 T cell receptor beta chains below, sequenced in a study of blood T cell repertoires in COVID-19. Measured with immunoSEQ multiplex PCR; TCRdb has only the in-frame clones, and not every one. In the table there are under 150,000 clones, roughly nine tenths of which are singletons. Specimen: peripheral blood. The receptor source for this set is a man aged 55 to 70 with COVID-19, enrolled during active disease.

The rearrangement uses TRBV15 and TRBJ2-2; a weak D match, TRBD1 (6 bases). Germline V gene lookup returns CDR1 LNHNV and CDR2 YYDKDF (reference sequence). CDR3 length: 14 residues. Trimming took off 5 bases at V and 7 bases at J, with 14 bases between the two ends. The CDR3 here is CATSPGGLGGELFF. The CDR3 DNA reads TGTGCCACCAGCCCTGGGGGCCTCGGCGGGGAGCTGTTTTTT.

This clone was recorded a few times. V gene TRBV2 combines with J gene TRBJ2-1, with 7 nucleotides matching TRBD2. Germline CDR1 and CDR2: SNHLY and FYNNEI. Losses at the gene ends were 8 bases for V and 5 bases for J; bases not matched to a gene: 9. CDR3 length: 14 residues. CDR3 in amino acids: CASLKGRADNEQFF. The CDR3 coding sequence is TGTGCCAGCCTGAAGGGGAGGGCCGACAATGAGCAGTTCTTC.

The chain carries TRBV6-5 and TRBJ1-2; weak D call: TRBD1 (6 bases). The germline V and J ends were trimmed by 7 bases and 4 bases, with 19 bases remaining between them. The length of the CDR3 is 15 residues. CDR1 is MNHEY and CDR2 is SVGAGI in the germline V gene. Here the CDR3 reads CASKVSDRNIYGYTF. Here the CDR3 DNA reads TGTGCCAGCAAAGTATCGGACAGAAATATCTATGGCTACACCTTC.

The chain employs TRBV12-5 and TRBJ1-2; D unclear. The CDR3 covers 12 residues. Germline V gives CDR1 LGHNT, CDR2 FRNRAP. Trimming took 1 base from V and 7 from J, leaving 7 bases between them. The CDR3 here is CASGLDGFGYTF. CDR3 nucleotides: TGTGCTAGTGGTTTGGACGGGTTTGGCTACACCTTC.

This rearrangement joins TRBV5-1 to TRBJ1-4; 10 bases match TRBD1. CDR1 and CDR2 (germline): SGHRS, YFSETQ. The CDR3 is made up of 15 amino acids. J gave up 3 bases and V 4 bases, and 3 bases lay outside the gene matches. The CDR3 spells CASSLTGGANEKLFF. The CDR3 nucleotides are TGCGCCAGCAGCCTGACAGGGGGCGCTAATGAAAAACTGTTTTTT.

The rearrangement uses TRBV29-1 and TRBJ2-5, with TRBD2 identical over 14 bases. Germline CDR1 SQVTM, CDR2 ANQGSEA. V lost 4 bases to trimming and J lost 5 bases; unmatched junction nucleotides: 3. The CDR3 is 14 residues long. The CDR3 DNA is TGCAGCGTTGGTCGGACTAGCGGGGGGGAGACCCAGTACTTC. Residues: CSVGRTSGGETQYF. The full variable domain, in which reference TRBV29-1 and TRBJ2-5 provide the parts outside the CDR3, is SAVISQKPSRDICQRGTSLTIQCQVDSQVTMMFWYRQQPGQSLTLIATANQGSEATYESGFVIDKFPISRPNLTFSTLTVSNMSPEDSSIYLCSVGRTSGGETQYFGPGTRLLVL.

The chain employs TRBV29-1 and TRBJ2-1; 8 bases map to TRBD2. The CDR3 loop spans 15 amino acids. J lost 6 bases, V lost 1 base, and 8 bases had no gene match. Per germline, CDR1 SQVTM and CDR2 ANQGSEA. In DNA form, the CDR3 reads TGCAGCGTTGAAGCGGGAGCGGGAGTCTCCAATGAGCAGTTCTTC. It yields the protein CSVEAGAGVSNEQFF.

The chain combines TRBV9 with TRBJ2-5; 8 bases fit TRBD1. Losses at the gene ends were 5 bases for V and 5 bases for J; bases not matched to a gene: 5. This CDR3 is 13 amino acids long. Germline-derived CDR1 and CDR2 are SGDLS and YYNGEE. The CDR3 reads CASSAGGRETQYF. The DNA for the CDR3 is TGTGCCAGCAGTGCAGGGGGCCGGGAGACCCAGTACTTC. Full variable domain (rest looked up from reference TRBV9 and TRBJ2-5): DSGVTQTPKHLITATGQRVTLRCSPRSGDLSVYWYQQSLDQGLQFLIQYYNGEERAKGNILERFSAQQFPDLHSELNLSSLELGDSALYFCASSAGGRETQYFGPGTRLLVL.

The chain is built from TRBV30 and TRBJ2-1; 9 bases match TRBD2. The V and J ends lost 4 bases and 5 bases, in that order; junction bases with no gene match: 6. Germline loops: CDR1 GTSNPN, CDR2 SVGIG (reference sequence). The CDR3 contains 14 residues. The chain's CDR3 is CAWILAGLHNEQFF. In nucleotides, the CDR3 is TGTGCCTGGATTCTAGCGGGGCTACACAATGAGCAGTTCTTC.

This clone is a singleton in its sample. The V and J genes are TRBV7-2 and TRBJ2-3, with 11 bases lining up with TRBD2. Looked up from germline, CDR1 is SGHTA and CDR2 is FQGNSA. CDR3 length equals 18 residues. V shed 1 base, J shed 6 bases, and the junction held 12 bases outside the gene matches. In nucleotides, the CDR3 is TGTGCCAGCAGCTTAGGGGTTCTAGCGGGAGGAAAGTGGGATACGCAGTATTTT. It specifies CASSLGVLAGGKWDTQYF.

This clone was counted a single time. The chain is built from TRBV11-1 and TRBJ2-2, with 11 bases aligning to TRBD2. Germline V gives CDR1 SGHAT, CDR2 FQDESV (reference sequence). The CDR3 has 16 residues. V lost 5 bases and J lost 6; bases outside the gene matches: 8. CDR3 in DNA: TGTGCCAGCAGCCCTTGGACTAGCGGGCGCGCCGGGGAGCTGTTTTTT. Amino acids: CASSPWTSGRAGELFF. Supplemented by reference TRBV11-1 and TRBJ2-2, the full variable domain reads EAEVAQSPRYKITEKSQAVAFWCDPISGHATLYWYRQILGQGPELLVQFQDESVVDDSQLPKDRFSAERLKGVDSTLKIQPAELGDSAMYLCASSPWTSGRAGELFFGEGSRLTVL.

The chain uses TRBV11-3 and TRBJ2-1; 8 bases map to TRBD2. Germline trimming cut 5 bases from V and 2 bases from J; bases unmatched to any gene: 5. The CDR3 totals 15 residues. CDR1 and CDR2 (germline): SGHNT, YENEEA. The CDR3 DNA sequence: TGTGCCAGCAGCCTCGGGAGGGCCGCCTACAATGAGCAGTTCTTC. Protein product: CASSLGRAAYNEQFF.

V and J are TRBV20-1 and TRBJ1-2, with D hard to call. Per the germline V gene, CDR1 is DFQATT and CDR2 is SNEGSKA (reference sequence). Trimming stripped 6 bases from V and 7 bases from J, with 12 bases between. This CDR3 contains 11 residues. CDR3 bases: TGCAGTGCCTCCCTGAGAGGTGGCTACACCTTC. As protein: CSASLRGGYTF.

This clone has just one count. J is TRBJ2-7 and V is TRBV6-2 or TRBV6-3; 9 bases line up with TRBD2. CDR1 is MNHEY and CDR2 is SVGEGT in the germline V gene. J was trimmed by 3 bases and V by 2 bases; bases with no gene match: 11. This CDR3 spans 17 amino acids. In nucleotides, the CDR3 is TGTGCCAGCAGTTACGATATGAGACCTAGCGGGATCTACGAGCAGTACTTC. It encodes CASSYDMRPSGIYEQYF.

The chain joins TRBV15 to TRBJ1-2; D remains unclear. The CDR3 covers 13 residues. Trimming removed 1 base at V and 8 bases at J, with 11 bases between. Germline values: CDR1 LNHNV, CDR2 YYDKDF (reference sequence). The CDR3 DNA is TGTGCCACCAGCAGAGGCCCCGAGGGCGGCTACACCTTC. Translation: CATSRGPEGGYTF.

V and J are TRBV5-1 and TRBJ2-7, with D maybe TRBD2 (6 bases). V lost 0 bases and J lost 0, with 16 bases in between. This CDR3 comprises 17 residues. Germline-derived CDR1 and CDR2 are SGHRS and YFSETQ. CDR3: CASSLGPEAGNSYEQYF. The CDR3 coding sequence is TGCGCCAGCAGCTTGGGGCCGGAAGCGGGCAACTCCTACGAGCAGTACTTC.

The chain's CDR3 is CASSPLPGQGGEQYF. In nucleotides, the CDR3 is TGCGCCAGCAGCCCCCTACCGGGACAGGGAGGCGAGCAGTACTTC. This chain uses TRBV5-1 with TRBJ2-7; 9 bases line up with TRBD1. This CDR3 is 15 amino acids long. The germline V gene has CDR1 SGHRS and CDR2 YFSETQ. V trimming: 4 bases; J trimming: 6 bases; junction bases outside the gene matches: 11. The full variable domain, rest sourced from reference TRBV5-1 and TRBJ2-7, is KAGVTQTPRYLIKTRGQQVTLSCSPISGHRSVSWYQQTPGQGLQFLFEYFSETQRNKGNFPGRFSGRQFSNSRSEMNVSTLELGDSALYLCASSPLPGQGGEQYFGPGTRLTVT.

This sequence joins TRBV12-3 or TRBV12-4 and TRBJ1-3; D is perhaps TRBD1 (5 bases). The CDR3 extends over 12 amino acids. Deletions cut 7 bases from V and 8 bases from J, with 12 bases between. CDR3 sequence (DNA): TGTGCCAGCACCCCGACGGGGGACACCATATATTTT. Translating it yields CASTPTGDTIYF.

For the CDR3, the DNA is TGTGCCAGCAGTTCACAACTAGCGGGAGGAGATACGCAGTATTTT. Protein: CASSSQLAGGDTQYF. J is TRBJ2-3 and V is TRBV6-2 or TRBV6-3; TRBD2 matches 12 bases. Germline values: CDR1 MNHEY, CDR2 SVGEGT. V was clipped by 4 bases and J by 5 bases; unmatched bases: 4. CDR3 length equals 15 residues.